These 23 T cell receptor beta chains share one sample of origin, sequenced in a study of blood T cell repertoires in COVID-19. Data came from immunoSEQ multiplex PCR; TCRdb stores just in-frame clones and leaves some out. The sample consists of 200,000 to 250,000 clones, almost 90% of them appearing once. The sequencing sample was made of PBMCs or T cells enriched from blood (not recorded which). The origin of the receptors is a man aged 25-40 years who had been exposed to COVID-19.

The chain joins TRBV29-1 to TRBJ1-5; D ambiguous. Germline CDR1 and CDR2: SQVTM and ANQGSEA. Between the trimmed V and J ends, which lost 4 bases and 9 bases, there was a span of 22 bases. The CDR3 consists of 15 residues. The DNA of the CDR3 is TGCAGCGTTGTCCCAGGAGCGGCGGGTCGAGGGCCCCAGCATTTT. Protein: CSVVPGAAGRGPQHF. The full variable domain, in which reference TRBV29-1 and TRBJ1-5 provide the parts outside the CDR3, is SAVISQKPSRDICQRGTSLTIQCQVDSQVTMMFWYRQQPGQSLTLIATANQGSEATYESGFVIDKFPISRPNLTFSTLTVSNMSPEDSSIYLCSVVPGAAGRGPQHFGDGTRLSIL.

The chain carries TRBV12-3 or TRBV12-4 and TRBJ1-2; no firm D call. Trimming removed 1 base at V and 7 bases at J, with 10 bases between. The CDR3 loop spans 13 amino acids. The CDR3 spells CASSLDPSAGYTF. The CDR3 DNA reads TGTGCCAGCAGTTTAGACCCCAGTGCTGGCTACACCTTC.

A note on this clone: This CDR3 is also generated by other DNA sequences in the sample. The chain uses TRBV6-1 and TRBJ1-1; D is undetermined. The germline V and J ends were trimmed by 3 bases and 3 bases, with 8 bases remaining between them. Per the germline V gene, CDR1 is MNHNS and CDR2 is SASEGT. The CDR3 runs 13 residues. The CDR3 reads CASSENSYTEAFF. For the CDR3, the DNA is TGTGCCAGCAGTGAGAACAGCTACACTGAAGCTTTCTTT.

The chain has TRBV4-1 and TRBJ2-1, with 16 bases lining up with TRBD2. J gave up 1 base and V 4 bases, and 4 bases lay outside the gene matches. Per the germline V gene, CDR1 is MGHRA and CDR2 is YSYEKL. The CDR3 is 18 amino acids. CDR3 loop: CASSPGLAGGPSYNEQFF. The CDR3, as DNA: TGCGCCAGCAGCCCGGGACTAGCGGGGGGGCCTTCCTACAATGAGCAGTTCTTC.

This clone has just one count. The chain employs TRBV12-3 or TRBV12-4 and TRBJ1-2; TRBD1 aligns across 8 bases. Trimming took 5 bases from V and 6 from J; bases not matched to a gene: 5. The CDR3 totals 13 residues. In DNA, the CDR3 is TGTGCCAGCAGTGTCGGGACAGGAAATGGCTACACCTTC. It yields the protein CASSVGTGNGYTF.

The rearrangement links TRBV9 to TRBJ1-3; a weak D match, TRBD1 (5 bases). V lost 0 bases and J lost 6, with 16 bases in between. Germline CDR1 is SGDLS and CDR2 is YYNGEE. This CDR3 contains 16 residues. The CDR3: CASSVGIQADENTIYF. CDR3 sequence (DNA): TGTGCCAGCAGCGTAGGCATACAGGCGGACGAAAACACCATATATTTT. Drawing the rest from reference TRBV9 and TRBJ1-3, the complete variable domain is DSGVTQTPKHLITATGQRVTLRCSPRSGDLSVYWYQQSLDQGLQFLIQYYNGEERAKGNILERFSAQQFPDLHSELNLSSLELGDSALYFCASSVGIQADENTIYFGEGSWLTVV.

V usage is TRBV9 and J usage is TRBJ1-4; the D gene is possibly TRBD1 (6 bases). The CDR3 length is 14 residues. With 3 bases removed from V and 4 bases from J, the gap between germline ends came to 10 bases. CDR1 is SGDLS and CDR2 is YYNGEE in the germline V gene. The CDR3 nucleotides are TGTGCCAGCAGCGCGGACAGTTTTAATGAAAAACTGTTTTTT. It encodes CASSADSFNEKLFF.

The rearrangement joins TRBV10-3 to TRBJ2-7, with a tentative D call TRBD1 (6 bases). Germline V gives CDR1 ENHRY, CDR2 SYGVKD. The CDR3 length is 15 residues. Deletions cut 6 bases from V and 2 bases from J, with 17 bases between. The CDR3 reads CAISGTTGTTYEQYF. As DNA, the CDR3 is TGTGCCATCAGCGGCACCACCGGGACAACCTACGAGCAGTACTTC.

The CDR3 nucleotides read TGCGCCAGCAGCTTGGGGGACAGGGGTGGGACACCCCTCCACTTT. This translates into CASSLGDRGGTPLHF. The chain couples TRBV5-1 to TRBJ1-6; 10 positions match TRBD1. The germline V gene has CDR1 SGHRS and CDR2 YFSETQ. The CDR3 runs 15 residues. V was clipped by 0 bases and J by 11 bases; unmatched bases: 5.

The chain links TRBV3-1 (or the pseudogene TRBV3-2) to TRBJ1-2, with D perhaps matching TRBD1 (5 bases). This CDR3 comprises 15 residues. The V gene lost 3 bases and the J gene lost 4 bases, with 15 bases spanning the gap. Germline CDR1 LGHDT, CDR2 YNNKEL (reference sequence). CDR3 residues: CASSHPPPGSYGYTF. The CDR3 DNA reads TGTGCCAGCAGCCACCCCCCGCCAGGGTCCTATGGCTACACCTTC.

The chain has TRBV6-5 and TRBJ1-4, with D possibly matching TRBD1 (5 bases). Germline CDR1 MNHEY, CDR2 SVGAGI. The ends were cut back, 1 base at V and 7 bases at J, with 13 bases in the middle. The CDR3 contains 15 residues. The chain's CDR3 is CASSYLGRDIEKLFF. The DNA of the CDR3 is TGTGCCAGCAGTTACTTGGGCAGGGATATTGAAAAACTGTTTTTT.

J is TRBJ2-3 and V is TRBV5-4, with D uncertain. The CDR3 totals 14 residues. Germline CDR1 and CDR2: SGHNT and YYREEE (reference sequence). The germline V and J ends were trimmed by 5 bases and 2 bases, with 12 bases remaining between them. Here the CDR3 reads CASSPDSYTDTQYF. CDR3 in DNA: TGTGCCAGCAGTCCTGACTCCTACACAGATACGCAGTATTTT.

The chain couples TRBV10-3 to TRBJ1-6; possibly TRBD1 for D (6 bases). Per the germline V gene, CDR1 is ENHRY and CDR2 is SYGVKD. The CDR3 is 15 residues long. The V and J ends lost 0 bases and 9 bases respectively, with 12 bases between them. CDR3 nucleotide sequence: TGTGCCATCAGTGAGTCGGAGGGGGGGGGTTCACCCCTCCACTTT. This sequence encodes CAISESEGGGSPLHF.

With respect to this clone: This CDR3 is missing its conserved last phenylalanine or tryptophan, likely due to a read error. The limits of the CDR3 on the DNA are not certain, so only TCRdb's listed CDR3 is given. This rearrangement joins TRBV28 to TRBJ1-1; the table gives TRBD1 as D, unverified against the DNA. CDR1 is MDHEN and CDR2 is SYDVKM in the germline V gene. The CDR3 length is 13 residues, termini included. This chain's CDR3 is CASTIRDSRFQFL.

V is TRBV11-2 and J is TRBJ2-7; TRBD2 aligns across 14 bases. The CDR3 is 16 amino acids. V shed 3 bases, J shed 2 bases, and the junction held 3 bases outside the gene matches. Germline CDR1 and CDR2: SGHAT and FQNNGV. CDR3: CASSFPTSGGAYEQYF. The DNA of the CDR3 is TGTGCCAGCAGCTTTCCGACTAGCGGGGGGGCCTACGAGCAGTACTTC.

CDR3 nucleotides: TGCGCCAGCAGCCCGACAGGGGTGTGGGACAATGAGCAGTTCTTC. Translated: CASSPTGVWDNEQFF. The chain links TRBV4-1 to TRBJ2-1, with 8 nucleotides matching TRBD1. The V and J ends lost 4 bases and 5 bases, in that order; junction bases with no gene match: 7. CDR3 length: 15 residues. Germline CDR1 and CDR2: MGHRA and YSYEKL.

This chain joins TRBV2 and TRBJ1-2; 7 bases match TRBD1. J was trimmed by 4 bases and V by 4 bases; bases with no gene match: 6. Germline V lookup: CDR1 SNHLY, CDR2 FYNNEI. This CDR3 has 14 residues. Here the CDR3 DNA reads TGTGCCAGCAGTGCCCCAGGGGGGAGCTATGGCTACACCTTC. Amino acids: CASSAPGGSYGYTF. The whole variable domain, filled in from reference TRBV2 and TRBJ1-2, reads EPEVTQTPSHQVTQMGQEVILRCVPISNHLYFYWYRQILGQKVEFLVSFYNNEISEKSEIFDDQFSVERPDGSNFTLKIRSTKLEDSAMYFCASSAPGGSYGYTFGSGTRLTVV.

The V call is TRBV2, the J call TRBJ2-1; TRBD1 agrees at 9 bases. CDR3 length: 13 amino acids. V dropped 11 bases and J dropped 6; count of bases not matched to a gene: 8. Germline V gene data show CDR1 as SNHLY and CDR2 as FYNNEI. CDR3 region: CACGTGFSNEQFF. CDR3 sequence (DNA): TGTGCCTGCGGGACAGGGTTTTCCAATGAGCAGTTCTTC. The whole variable domain, filled in from reference TRBV2 and TRBJ2-1, reads EPEVTQTPSHQVTQMGQEVILRCVPISNHLYFYWYRQILGQKVEFLVSFYNNEISEKSEIFDDQFSVERPDGSNFTLKIRSTKLEDSAMYFCACGTGFSNEQFFGPGTRLTVL.

This chain connects TRBV28 to TRBJ1-2; D is perhaps TRBD1 (6 bases). The CDR3 length is 14 residues. V was shortened by 6 bases and J by 5 bases, with 16 bases between the two germline ends. CDR1 MDHEN and CDR2 SYDVKM come from the germline V gene. CDR3 sequence reads: CASRAQGREYGYTF. CDR3 in DNA: TGTGCCAGCAGGGCACAGGGAAGGGAGTATGGCTACACCTTC.

DNA for the CDR3: TGTGCCAGCACATGGACAGGGGGGAATTCACCCCTCCACTTT. Its translation is CASTWTGGNSPLHF. V and J are TRBV25-1 and TRBJ1-6; 10 bases agree with TRBD1. V lost 7 bases, J lost 7 bases, and 4 bases stayed unmatched. The CDR3 totals 14 residues. CDR1 is MGHDK and CDR2 is SYGVNS in the germline V gene.

V and J are TRBV5-4 and TRBJ2-7, with TRBD1 as a possible D gene (6 bases). In germline, CDR1 is SGHNT, CDR2 YYREEE (reference sequence). This CDR3 is built from 14 residues. The V gene lost 3 bases and the J gene lost 2 bases, with 12 bases spanning the gap. The CDR3 is CASSSRDIPYEQYF. DNA of the CDR3: TGTGCCAGCAGCTCCCGGGACATCCCCTACGAGCAGTACTTC. Looking up the rest from reference TRBV5-4 and TRBJ2-7 gives the full variable domain: ETGVTQSPTHLIKTRGQQVTLRCSSQSGHNTVSWYQQALGQGPQFIFQYYREEENGRGNFPPRFSGLQFPNYSSELNVNALELDDSALYLCASSSRDIPYEQYFGPGTRLTVT.

DNA for the CDR3: TGTGCCATCAGAGCAAACGGCTATGGCTACACCTTC. As protein: CAIRANGYGYTF. This sequence joins TRBV10-3 and TRBJ1-2; D is unclear. The germline V gene encodes CDR1 ENHRY and CDR2 SYGVKD. V lost 6 bases and J lost 4, with 9 bases in between. The length of the CDR3 is 12 residues.

CDR3 nucleotides: TGTGCCAGCAGCGTAGGAGGGTTGAATAATGAAAAACTGTTTTTT. Protein sequence: CASSVGGLNNEKLFF. The chain is built from TRBV9 and TRBJ1-4; no clear D gene. V was trimmed by 0 bases and J by 4 bases, leaving 10 bases between them. This CDR3 is 15 amino acids long. Germline V gene data show CDR1 as SGDLS and CDR2 as YYNGEE.